Listed here are 26 T cell receptor beta chains from one sample, sequenced in a study of radiation and T cells in renal cell carcinoma (dated by TCRdb to about 2020). Libraries were made using the immunoSEQ multiplex PCR assay. TCRdb retrieved this table from immuneACCESS and kept in-frame rearrangements only. Not all clones are present; in checked studies, unresolved V genes account for under half, and no reason is known for the remainder. Present in this sample are 150,000 to 180,000 clones, roughly 89% of which were seen just once. The ten biggest clones cover over 10% of the sample. Per the publication, the time point label means: blood 2 weeks post-SBRT. In the paper's terms, the treatment or condition label means: 15 Gy SBRT to primary tumor, nephrectomy 4 weeks later. Sequencing was performed on blood, taken from a patient whose treatment included radiotherapy and nephrectomy. These receptors originate from a woman aged 45 to 65 with renal cell carcinoma.

This clone occurred once. The rearrangement joins TRBV4-3 to TRBJ2-3; 9 nucleotides align to TRBD2. This CDR3 is built from 18 residues. The V gene's germline CDR1 is LGHNA and CDR2 YSLEER. The V gene end was trimmed by 0 bases and the J gene end by 0 bases; junction bases not matched to a gene: 7. CDR3 DNA: TGCGCCAGCAGCCAAGAAGTGGGCGGGGGGGCTAGCACAGATACGCAGTATTTT. Amino acid sequence: CASSQEVGGGASTDTQYF.

This chain links TRBV30 with TRBJ1-4; 10 nucleotides agree with TRBD1. This CDR3 has 15 residues. With V trimmed by 4 bases and J by 8 bases, 10 bases remained unmatched. Germline CDR1 and CDR2: GTSNPN and SVGIG (reference sequence). This CDR3 reads CAWTKRTGGLEKLFF. CDR3 coding DNA: TGTGCCTGGACCAAACGGACAGGGGGGTTAGAAAAACTGTTTTTT.

V gene TRBV28 combines with J gene TRBJ2-3; D is unclear. The V gene lost 4 bases and the J gene lost 0 bases, with 11 bases spanning the gap. CDR3 length equals 15 residues. Looked up from germline, CDR1 is MDHEN and CDR2 is SYDVKM. For the CDR3, the DNA is TGTGCCAGCAGTTCCACTCCACCTAGCACAGATACGCAGTATTTT. It translates to CASSSTPPSTDTQYF.

This sequence joins TRBV6-1 and TRBJ1-4; TRBD1 might be the D (6 bases). With 2 bases removed from V and 4 bases from J, the gap between germline ends came to 14 bases. Germline CDR1 is MNHNS and CDR2 is SASEGT. CDR3 size: 16 residues. The CDR3 nucleotides read TGTGCCAGCAGTGAATGGCAGGGGACCGTTAATGAAAAACTGTTTTTT. Translation: CASSEWQGTVNEKLFF.

The rearrangement links TRBV10-3 to TRBJ1-2; D not certain. The germline V gene has CDR1 ENHRY and CDR2 SYGVKD. The CDR3 loop spans 13 amino acids. The V and J ends lost 10 bases and 7 bases respectively, with 19 bases between them. The CDR3 protein is CATAPLPAVGYTF. In nucleotides, the CDR3 is TGTGCCACCGCGCCCCTGCCGGCTGTTGGCTACACCTTC.

The rearrangement uses TRBV29-1 and TRBJ2-3; D is perhaps TRBD1 or TRBD2 (5 bases each). The V end was cut by 4 bases, the J end by 5 bases, with 16 bases between. The CDR3 has 14 amino acids. Germline V gene sequence: CDR1 SQVTM, CDR2 ANQGSEA. CDR3 nucleotides: TGCAGCGTTGGTAAAGGTGGGGGTCAAGATACGCAGTATTTT. It translates to CSVGKGGGQDTQYF.

The rearrangement uses TRBV28 and TRBJ1-2; D ambiguous. Germline CDR1 and CDR2: MDHEN and SYDVKM. The CDR3 contains 14 residues. V was pared by 3 bases and J by 4 bases, with 12 bases between. The CDR3 here is CASSFRGPGYGYTF. The CDR3 coding sequence is TGTGCCAGCAGTTTCCGGGGTCCTGGCTATGGCTACACCTTC.

J is TRBJ2-7 and V is TRBV29-1; 8 nucleotides match TRBD1. V lost 7 bases, J lost 5 bases, and 7 bases stayed unmatched. The CDR3 extends over 12 amino acids. The germline V gene encodes CDR1 SQVTM and CDR2 ANQGSEA. CDR3: CSAWDRSDEQYF. Written as DNA, the CDR3 is TGCAGCGCATGGGACAGGTCCGACGAGCAGTACTTC.

J is TRBJ2-1 and V is TRBV7-2, with TRBD2 identical over 7 bases. CDR3 length: 15 residues. Germline CDR1 and CDR2: SGHTA and FQGNSA. V shed 1 base, J shed 0 bases, and the junction held 0 bases outside the gene matches. DNA for the CDR3: TGTGCCAGCAGCTTAGGCGGGGGCTCCTACAATGAGCAGTTCTTC. Its translation is CASSLGGGSYNEQFF.

The rearrangement uses TRBV9 and TRBJ2-7; TRBD2 agrees at 11 bases. Looked up from germline, CDR1 is SGDLS and CDR2 is YYNGEE. There are 15 residues in the CDR3. V was pared by 3 bases and J by 6 bases, with 8 bases of the junction left unmatched. The CDR3 nucleotides read TGTGCCAGCAGCGGGGGACTAGCGGAGGGTGGCGAGCAGTACTTC. Protein sequence: CASSGGLAEGGEQYF.

The chain joins TRBV2 to TRBJ1-1; D not resolved. CDR1 SNHLY and CDR2 FYNNEI come from the germline V gene. Trimming stripped 2 bases from V and 1 base from J, with 11 bases between. This CDR3 has 15 residues. The CDR3 nucleotides are TGTGCCAGCAGTGAAAGGCTAAACCCGAACACTGAAGCTTTCTTT. Translation gives CASSERLNPNTEAFF.

This rearrangement joins TRBV7-2 to TRBJ2-7, with unresolved D. Germline-derived CDR1 and CDR2 are SGHTA and FQGNSA. There are 15 residues in the CDR3. Trimming removed 5 bases from V and 0 bases from J, with 14 bases in between. The CDR3 bases are TGTGCCAGCAGCATCGGCCCGCAGACCTCCTACGAGCAGTACTTC. Amino acid sequence: CASSIGPQTSYEQYF.

Remarks on this clone: This may stem from a read error, because a much larger clone lies one nucleotide away. CDR3 loop: CASSLAGANVLTF. DNA of the CDR3: TGTGCCAGCAGCTTAGCTGGGGCCAACGTCCTGACTTTC. This rearrangement joins TRBV7-8 to TRBJ2-6, with unresolved D. Trimming removed 0 bases at V and 3 bases at J, with 0 bases between. Germline V gene sequence: CDR1 SGHVS, CDR2 FQNEAQ. The CDR3 extends over 13 amino acids.

The V and J genes are TRBV7-2 and TRBJ2-2; D is undetermined. Trimming shortened V by 3 bases and J by 5 bases, and 19 bases separated the two germline ends. Germline V gene sequence: CDR1 SGHTA, CDR2 FQGNSA. The CDR3 extends over 17 amino acids. The CDR3 sequence is CASSLFEPGTRTGELFF. The CDR3 DNA sequence: TGTGCCAGCAGCTTGTTTGAGCCGGGCACGCGGACCGGGGAGCTGTTTTTT.

The chain recombines TRBV7-2 with TRBJ1-1; the D gene is possibly TRBD1 (5 bases). Germline V gene data show CDR1 as SGHTA and CDR2 as FQGNSA. The CDR3 extends over 12 amino acids. V was pared by 5 bases and J by 11 bases, with 15 bases between. For the CDR3, the DNA is TGTGCCAGCAGCCGGGACCTCCGCGTTGCTTTCTTT. This translates into CASSRDLRVAFF.

The J gene is TRBJ1-4, the V gene TRBV18, with D unresolved. The CDR3 runs to 14 residues. Germline-derived CDR1 and CDR2 are KGHSH and LQKENI. Between the trimmed V and J ends, which lost 0 bases and 4 bases, there was a span of 6 bases. The CDR3 loop is CASSPPGFNEKLFF. CDR3 nucleotide sequence: TGTGCCAGCTCACCACCTGGATTTAATGAAAAACTGTTTTTT.

This clone was detected only a few times. The rearrangement links TRBV6-5 to TRBJ1-1, with D hard to call. Trimming shortened V by 0 bases and J by 1 base, and 9 bases separated the two germline ends. Germline V gives CDR1 MNHEY, CDR2 SVGAGI. CDR3 length: 15 amino acids. The CDR3 coding sequence is TGTGCCAGCAGTTACTCGGGGATCCCGAACACTGAAGCTTTCTTT. It encodes CASSYSGIPNTEAFF.

CDR3 DNA: TGTGCCAGTAAACAGAACTATGGCTACACCTTC. It is translated as CASKQNYGYTF. The chain carries TRBV19 and TRBJ1-2; D uncertain. The CDR3 is 11 residues long. Per the germline V gene, CDR1 is LNHDA and CDR2 is SQIVND (reference sequence). Trimming removed 7 bases at V and 2 bases at J, with 5 bases between.

The genes are TRBV6-5 and TRBJ2-5; 8 bases agree with TRBD2. The germline V gene has CDR1 MNHEY and CDR2 SVGAGI. The CDR3 sequence is 12 residues long. V dropped 2 bases and J dropped 9; count of bases not matched to a gene: 2. CDR3 residues: CASSYRGGPQYF. As DNA, the CDR3 is TGTGCCAGCAGTTACCGCGGGGGGCCCCAGTACTTC.

This clone was detected a few times. V and J are TRBV6-1 and TRBJ1-6, with D possibly matching TRBD1 (6 bases). V lost 1 base, J lost 9 bases, and 13 bases lay in between. The CDR3 sequence is 15 residues long. From germline, CDR1 is MNHNS and CDR2 SASEGT. The CDR3 DNA reads as TGTGCCAGCAGTGAAGGTATCCAGGGGTTTTCACCCCTCCACTTT. It is translated as CASSEGIQGFSPLHF.

This clone was observed a handful of times. The chain links TRBV19 to TRBJ1-5; D call uncertain. The CDR3 has 13 amino acids. Germline values: CDR1 LNHDA, CDR2 SQIVND (reference sequence). V dropped 3 bases and J dropped 4 bases, with 7 bases sitting between them. The CDR3 coding sequence is TGTGCCAGTAGTATTTCGGGAAATCAGCCCCAGCATTTT. Translation: CASSISGNQPQHF.

The V gene is TRBV2, the J gene TRBJ2-5, with a possible D match to TRBD1 (7 bases). The V end was cut by 8 bases, the J end by 5 bases, with 18 bases between. The CDR3 loop spans 14 amino acids. CDR1 and CDR2 (germline): SNHLY, FYNNEI. The CDR3 loop is CASRAGGRVETQYF. The CDR3 DNA reads TGTGCCAGCCGTGCAGGGGGGCGAGTGGAGACCCAGTACTTC.

This clone was detected only a few times. The chain carries TRBV7-2 and TRBJ1-2; 7 positions match TRBD1. Germline trimming cut 1 base from V and 4 bases from J; bases unmatched to any gene: 6. Germline values: CDR1 SGHTA, CDR2 FQGNSA. CDR3 length: 15 amino acids. The CDR3 sequence is CASSLEGGQSYGYTF. The CDR3 DNA follows: TGTGCCAGCAGCTTAGAGGGGGGACAGTCCTATGGCTACACCTTC.

The chain carries TRBV27 and TRBJ2-1; TRBD1 agrees at 11 bases. J gave up 8 bases and V 5 bases, and 8 bases lay outside the gene matches. CDR3 length equals 15 residues. Germline-derived CDR1 and CDR2 are MNHEY and SMNVEV (reference sequence). The CDR3 spells CASSIRTGGIYEQFF. The CDR3 DNA sequence: TGTGCCAGCAGTATCAGGACAGGGGGCATCTATGAGCAGTTCTTC.

The chain joins TRBV19 to TRBJ2-1, with TRBD1 as a possible D gene (6 bases). V was pared by 10 bases and J by 3 bases, with 22 bases between. The CDR3 runs to 16 residues. CDR1 is LNHDA and CDR2 is SQIVND in the germline V gene (reference sequence). The CDR3 loop reads CATRGHGDTRYNEQFF. The CDR3 nucleotides read TGTGCCACCAGGGGTCACGGGGATACCCGCTACAATGAGCAGTTCTTC.

J is TRBJ2-1 and V is TRBV10-3, with D maybe TRBD1 (7 bases). Germline V gene data show CDR1 as ENHRY and CDR2 as SYGVKD. Trimming pared 10 bases from V and 6 bases from J, leaving 13 bases between. The CDR3 runs to 12 residues. The CDR3 region has the DNA TGTGCCACCCAGGGGGGCGGCAATGAGCAGTTCTTC. This codes for CATQGGGNEQFF.